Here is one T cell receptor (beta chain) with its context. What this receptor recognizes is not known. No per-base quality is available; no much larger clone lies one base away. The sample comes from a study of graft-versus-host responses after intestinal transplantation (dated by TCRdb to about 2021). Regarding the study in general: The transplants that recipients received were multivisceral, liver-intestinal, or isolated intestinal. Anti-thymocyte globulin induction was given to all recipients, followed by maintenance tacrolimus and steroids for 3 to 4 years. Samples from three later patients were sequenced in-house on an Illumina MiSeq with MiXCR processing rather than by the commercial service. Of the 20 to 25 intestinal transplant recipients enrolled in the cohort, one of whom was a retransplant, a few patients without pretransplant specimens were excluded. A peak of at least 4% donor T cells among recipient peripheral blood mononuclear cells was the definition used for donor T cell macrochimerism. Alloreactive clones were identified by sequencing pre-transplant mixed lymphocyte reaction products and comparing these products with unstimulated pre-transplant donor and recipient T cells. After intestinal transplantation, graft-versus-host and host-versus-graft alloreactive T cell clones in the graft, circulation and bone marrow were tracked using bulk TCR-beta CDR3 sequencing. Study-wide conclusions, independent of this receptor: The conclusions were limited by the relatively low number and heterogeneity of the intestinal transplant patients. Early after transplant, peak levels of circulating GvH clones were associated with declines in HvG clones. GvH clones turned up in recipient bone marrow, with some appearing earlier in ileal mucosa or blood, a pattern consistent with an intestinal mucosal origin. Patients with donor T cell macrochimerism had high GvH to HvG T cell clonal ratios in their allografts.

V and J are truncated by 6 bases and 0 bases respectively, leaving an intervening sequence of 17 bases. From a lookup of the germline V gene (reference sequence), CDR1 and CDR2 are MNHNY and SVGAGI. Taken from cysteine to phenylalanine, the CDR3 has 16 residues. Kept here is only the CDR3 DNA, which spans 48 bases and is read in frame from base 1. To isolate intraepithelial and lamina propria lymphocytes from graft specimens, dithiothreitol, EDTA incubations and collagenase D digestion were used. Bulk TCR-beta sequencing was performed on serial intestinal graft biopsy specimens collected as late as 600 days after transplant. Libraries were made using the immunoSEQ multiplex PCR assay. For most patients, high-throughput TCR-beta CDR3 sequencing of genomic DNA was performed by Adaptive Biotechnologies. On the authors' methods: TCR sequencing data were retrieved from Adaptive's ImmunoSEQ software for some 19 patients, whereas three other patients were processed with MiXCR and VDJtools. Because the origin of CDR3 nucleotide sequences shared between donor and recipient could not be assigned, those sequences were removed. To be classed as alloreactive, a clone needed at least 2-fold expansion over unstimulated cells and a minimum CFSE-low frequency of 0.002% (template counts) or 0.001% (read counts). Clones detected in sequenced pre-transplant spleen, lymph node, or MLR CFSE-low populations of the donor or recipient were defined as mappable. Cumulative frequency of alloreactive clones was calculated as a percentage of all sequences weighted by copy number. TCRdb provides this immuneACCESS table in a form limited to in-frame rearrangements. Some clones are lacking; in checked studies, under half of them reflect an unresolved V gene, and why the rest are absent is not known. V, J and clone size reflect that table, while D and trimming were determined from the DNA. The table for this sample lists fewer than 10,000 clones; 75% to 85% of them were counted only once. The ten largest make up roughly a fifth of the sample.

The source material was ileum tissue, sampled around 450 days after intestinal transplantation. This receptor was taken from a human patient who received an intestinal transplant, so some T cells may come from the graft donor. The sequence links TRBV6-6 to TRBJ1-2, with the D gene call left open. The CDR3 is CASSPPDKGPNYGYTF. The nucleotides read TGTGCCAGCAGCCCCCCAGACAAAGGACCTAACTATGGCTACACCTTC.